The rows below give T cell receptor beta chains drawn from one sample of a study of T cells in Graves' hyperthyroidism and ophthalmopathy. TCRdb reprocessed the multiplex PCR reads via MiXCR and lists one record per CDR3 protein. The sample carries under 600,000 distinct CDR3 sequences, 15% to 20% recorded once. Sample: blood. These receptors were collected from a woman in her 40s with Graves' ophthalmopathy. Each CDR3 is given with its conserved first and last residue. A D gene is named only where the DNA matches it firmly. For some rows the clone size is stated as once, few or many, or as a class when expanded; others skip it.

clone_size,j_call,v_call,d_call,cdr3_aa,cdr3_nt
many,TRBJ1-5,TRBV6-1,NA,CASSDGRDQPQHF,TGTGCCAGCAGTGACGGGCGAGATCAGCCCCAGCATTTT
many,TRBJ2-3,TRBV7-6,TRBD2,CASSSPSVVGGRTDTQYF,TGTGCCAGCAGCTCTCCATCGGTCGTCGGCGGGAGAACAGATACGCAGTATTTT
NA,TRBJ1-6,TRBV6-1,NA,CASSAWDTAYNSPLHF,TGTGCCAGCAGTGCCTGGGACACAGCCTATAATTCACCCCTCCACTTT
NA,TRBJ1-2,TRBV6-2/TRBV6-3,NA,CASSTPLMGTNQLYGYTF,TGTGCCAGCAGTACCCCATTAATGGGGACAAATCAACTCTATGGCTACACCTTC
few,TRBJ1-2,TRBV10-3,NA,CAISGYPNYGYTF,TGTGCCATCAGTGGATACCCTAACTATGGCTACACCTTC
many,TRBJ1-2,TRBV28,TRBD1,CASSSPRTGLNYGYTF,TGTGCCAGCAGTTCACCTCGGACAGGGCTCAACTATGGCTACACCTTC
many,TRBJ2-3,TRBV5-1,NA,CASATGSTDTQYF,TGCGCCAGCGCTACAGGGTCCACAGATACGCAGTATTTT
many,TRBJ2-5,TRBV5-8,NA,CASSTPGLQKTQYF,TGTGCCAGCAGCACGCCGGGACTCCAGAAGACCCAGTACTTC
many,TRBJ2-7,TRBV20-1,NA,CSARGALTGYSYEQYF,TGCAGTGCTAGGGGGGCTCTGACAGGATACTCCTACGAGCAGTACTTC
few,TRBJ2-2,TRBV19,TRBD2,CASSGLAPTGELFF,TGTGCCAGTAGTGGACTAGCGCCCACCGGGGAGCTGTTTTTT
NA,TRBJ2-5,TRBV7-9,NA,CASRVGGETQYF,TGTGCCAGCAGGGTTGGGGGAGAGACCCAGTACTTC
NA,TRBJ2-7,TRBV5-5,TRBD1,CASSHRSGGPYEQYF,TGTGCCAGCAGCCACCGGTCAGGGGGACCCTACGAGCAGTACTTC
many,TRBJ1-3,TRBV3-1,TRBD1,CASSPQGALGNTIYF,TGTGCCAGCAGCCCACAGGGGGCTCTTGGAAACACCATATATTTT
NA,TRBJ1-4,TRBV5-8,TRBD1,CASSSRQGAEKLFF,TGTGCCAGCAGCTCTAGACAGGGGGCTGAAAAACTGTTTTTT
few,TRBJ1-4,TRBV4-2,TRBD1,CANSQAGTGDEKLFF,TGTGCCAACAGCCAAGCCGGGACAGGGGATGAAAAACTGTTTTTT
NA,TRBJ2-7,TRBV28,NA,CATCERPYEQYF,TGTGCCACCTGTGAGCGGCCCTACGAGCAGTACTTC
few,TRBJ1-2,TRBV6-1,NA,CASSVAGASTYGYTF,TGTGCCAGCAGTGTTGCAGGGGCCTCAACCTATGGCTACACCTTC
NA,TRBJ1-1,TRBV15,TRBD1,CATSRKIQGDTEAFF,TGTGCCACCAGCCGTAAGATACAGGGGGACACTGAAGCTTTCTTT
NA,TRBJ2-7,TRBV28,NA,CASTDSYGAYEQYF,TGTGCCAGCACGGACTCTTACGGGGCTTACGAGCAGTACTTC
few,TRBJ1-4,TRBV18,NA,CASSPTDEGEKLFF,TGTGCCAGCTCACCCACGGACGAAGGAGAAAAACTGTTTTTT
NA,TRBJ1-1,TRBV19,TRBD1,CASSGGQGGLNTEAFF,TGTGCCAGTAGTGGAGGACAGGGTGGCCTGAACACTGAAGCTTTCTTT
NA,TRBJ1-4,TRBV30,NA,CAWIPLTGLNFFEKLFF,TGTGCCTGGATCCCCCTCACCGGCCTGAACTTTTTTGAAAAACTGTTTTTT
few,TRBJ2-1,TRBV24-1,TRBD2,CATFREWRGGRDNEQFF,TGTGCCACCTTTAGGGAGTGGCGGGGGGGCCGGGACAATGAGCAGTTCTTC
few,TRBJ1-6,TRBV20-1,TRBD1,CSARDLTGLNSPLHF,TGCAGTGCTAGAGACCTGACAGGGCTTAATTCACCCCTCCACTTT
NA,TRBJ2-3,TRBV6-2/TRBV6-3,NA,CASSWGDSTDTQYF,TGTGCCAGCAGTTGGGGGGACAGCACAGATACGCAGTATTTT
many,TRBJ2-7,TRBV11-2,TRBD2,CASSPLAARPYEQYF,TGTGCCAGCAGCCCTCTAGCGGCCCGCCCCTACGAGCAGTACTTC
NA,TRBJ2-4,TRBV20-1,TRBD2,CSAEKTSPKNIQYF,TGCAGTGCAGAAAAGACTAGCCCCAAAAACATTCAGTACTTC
many,TRBJ2-1,TRBV2,NA,CASSPGIASYNEQFF,TGTGCCAGCAGCCCAGGGATCGCCTCCTACAATGAGCAGTTCTTC
many,TRBJ2-1,TRBV12-3/TRBV12-4,NA,CASSLSSEQFF,TGTGCCAGCAGTTTGAGCTCCGAGCAGTTCTTC
many,TRBJ2-5,TRBV7-2,NA,CASSFAGLETQYF,TGTGCCAGCAGCTTCGCGGGGCTGGAGACCCAGTACTTC
many,TRBJ2-7,TRBV11-2,NA,CASRPDPLRPYEQYF,TGTGCCAGCAGACCTGACCCACTAAGACCCTACGAGCAGTACTTC
many,TRBJ2-5,TRBV2,NA,CASSILGVKTQYF,TGTGCCAGCAGTATTCTGGGAGTGAAGACCCAGTACTTC
NA,TRBJ1-2,TRBV12-5,NA,CASGLGGGPNYGYTF,TGTGCTAGTGGTTTGGGGGGGGGACCTAACTATGGCTACACCTTC
few,TRBJ2-3,TRBV2,TRBD2,CASSRGLAGGLADTQYF,TGTGCCAGCAGCCGCGGACTAGCGGGGGGCCTCGCAGATACGCAGTATTTT
many,TRBJ1-2,TRBV28,NA,CASSLEGAGLRGYTF,TGTGCCAGCAGTTTGGAGGGCGCGGGGTTGAGGGGCTACACCTTC
many,TRBJ2-1,TRBV20-1,TRBD1,CSARGGGQGARNEQFF,TGCAGTGCTAGAGGTGGCGGACAGGGGGCGCGGAATGAGCAGTTCTTC
many,TRBJ2-5,TRBV5-5,TRBD2,CASSSPSGSETQYF,TGTGCCAGCAGCTCCCCTAGCGGGTCAGAGACCCAGTACTTC
few,TRBJ1-3,TRBV11-2,TRBD1,CASSFDRGLSGNTIYF,TGTGCCAGCAGCTTCGACAGGGGGTTAAGTGGAAACACCATATATTTT
NA,TRBJ2-7,TRBV29-1,NA,CSVDLPTEGQYF,TGCAGCGTTGATCTCCCTACTGAAGGGCAGTACTTC